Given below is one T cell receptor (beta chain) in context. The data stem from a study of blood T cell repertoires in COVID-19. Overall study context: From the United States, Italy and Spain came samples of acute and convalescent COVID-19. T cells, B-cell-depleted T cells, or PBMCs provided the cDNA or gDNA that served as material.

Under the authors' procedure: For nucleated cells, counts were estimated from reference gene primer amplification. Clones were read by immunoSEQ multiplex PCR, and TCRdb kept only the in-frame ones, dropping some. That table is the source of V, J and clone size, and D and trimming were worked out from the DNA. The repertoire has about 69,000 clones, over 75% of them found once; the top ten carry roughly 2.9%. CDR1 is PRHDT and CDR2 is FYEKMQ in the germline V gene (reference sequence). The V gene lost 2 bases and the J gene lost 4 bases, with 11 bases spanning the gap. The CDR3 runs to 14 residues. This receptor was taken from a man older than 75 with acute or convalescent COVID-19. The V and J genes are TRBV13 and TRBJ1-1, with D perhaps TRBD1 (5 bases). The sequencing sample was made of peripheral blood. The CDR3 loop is CASSLWRDVTEAFF. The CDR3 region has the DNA TGTGCCAGCAGCTTATGGAGGGACGTCACTGAAGCTTTCTTT.